This TCR beta chain stems from a study of blood T cell repertoires in COVID-19. Study in general: The analysed material was cDNA or gDNA that came from T cells, B-cell-depleted T cells, or PBMCs.

The CDR3 runs 14 residues. The J segment lost 5 bases and the V segment lost 3 bases, leaving 1 base of the junction unmatched. The V gene's germline CDR1 is MDHEN and CDR2 SYDVKM. The table came from immunoSEQ multiplex PCR; TCRdb's copy has only in-frame clones and leaves some out. The data contain about 130,000 clones, 81% of them singletons. The chain couples TRBV28 to TRBJ1-6; 7 nucleotides agree with TRBD1. This TCR was sampled from a man aged 25-45 years with COVID-19, enrolled during active disease. The sequenced material came from peripheral blood. CDR3 region: CASSFDRDNSPLHF. The DNA for the CDR3 is TGTGCCAGCAGTTTCGACAGGGATAATTCACCCCTCCACTTT.